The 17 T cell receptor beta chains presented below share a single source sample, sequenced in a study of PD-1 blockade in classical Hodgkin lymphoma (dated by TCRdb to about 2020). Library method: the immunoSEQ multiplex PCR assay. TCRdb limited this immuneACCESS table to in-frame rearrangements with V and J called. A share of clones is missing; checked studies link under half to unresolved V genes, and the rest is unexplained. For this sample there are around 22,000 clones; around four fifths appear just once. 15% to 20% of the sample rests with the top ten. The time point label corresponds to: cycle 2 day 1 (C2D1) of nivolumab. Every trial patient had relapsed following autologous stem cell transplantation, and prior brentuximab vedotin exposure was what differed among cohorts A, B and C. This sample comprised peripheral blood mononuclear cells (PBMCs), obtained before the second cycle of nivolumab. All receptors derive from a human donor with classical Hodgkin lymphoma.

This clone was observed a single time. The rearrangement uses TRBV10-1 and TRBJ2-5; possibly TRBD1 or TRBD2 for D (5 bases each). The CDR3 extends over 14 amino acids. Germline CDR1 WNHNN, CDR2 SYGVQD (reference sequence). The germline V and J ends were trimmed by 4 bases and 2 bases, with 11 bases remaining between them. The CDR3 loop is CASSGTGAQETQYF. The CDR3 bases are TGCGCCAGCAGTGGCACCGGGGCTCAAGAGACCCAGTACTTC.

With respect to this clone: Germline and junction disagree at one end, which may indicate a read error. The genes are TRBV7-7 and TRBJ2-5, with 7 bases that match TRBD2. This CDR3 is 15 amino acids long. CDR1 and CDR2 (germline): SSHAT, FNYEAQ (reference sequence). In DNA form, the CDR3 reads TGTGCTAGCAGCTTATGGGAAGCGGGATGGGAGACCCAGTACTTC. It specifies CASSLWEAGWETQYF.

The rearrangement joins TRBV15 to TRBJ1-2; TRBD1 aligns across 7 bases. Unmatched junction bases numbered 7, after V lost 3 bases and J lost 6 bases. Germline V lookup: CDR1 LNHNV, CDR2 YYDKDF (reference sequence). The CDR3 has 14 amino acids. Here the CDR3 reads CATSRADRVHGYTF. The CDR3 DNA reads TGTGCCACCAGCAGGGCAGACAGGGTCCATGGCTACACCTTC.

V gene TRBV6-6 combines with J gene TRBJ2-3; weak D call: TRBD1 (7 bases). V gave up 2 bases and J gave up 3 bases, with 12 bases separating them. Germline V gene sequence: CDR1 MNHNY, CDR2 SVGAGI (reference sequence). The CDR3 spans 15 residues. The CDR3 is CASSYQAGGTDTQYF. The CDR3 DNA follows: TGTGCCAGCAGTTACCAGGCAGGGGGGACAGATACGCAGTATTTT.

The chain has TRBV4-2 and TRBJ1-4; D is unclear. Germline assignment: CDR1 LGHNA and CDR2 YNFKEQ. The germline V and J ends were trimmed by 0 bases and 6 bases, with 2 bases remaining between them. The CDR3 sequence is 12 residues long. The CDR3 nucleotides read TGTGCCAGCAGCCAAGATGATGAAAAACTGTTTTTT. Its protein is CASSQDDEKLFF.

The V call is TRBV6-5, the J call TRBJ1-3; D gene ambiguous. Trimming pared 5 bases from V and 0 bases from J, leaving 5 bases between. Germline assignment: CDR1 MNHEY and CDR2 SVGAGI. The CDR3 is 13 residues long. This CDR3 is CASSRTSGNTIYF. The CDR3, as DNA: TGTGCCAGCAGTAGGACCTCTGGAAACACCATATATTTT.

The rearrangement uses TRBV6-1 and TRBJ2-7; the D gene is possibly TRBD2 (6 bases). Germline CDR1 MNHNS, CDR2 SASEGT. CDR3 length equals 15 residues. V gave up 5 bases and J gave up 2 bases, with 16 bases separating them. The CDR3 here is CASSRGGTDAYEQYV. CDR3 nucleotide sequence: TGTGCCAGCAGTAGGGGCGGGACCGACGCCTACGAGCAGTACGTC.

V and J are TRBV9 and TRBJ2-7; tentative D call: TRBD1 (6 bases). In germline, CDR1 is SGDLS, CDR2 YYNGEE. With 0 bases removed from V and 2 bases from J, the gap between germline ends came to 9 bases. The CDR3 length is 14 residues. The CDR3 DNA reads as TGTGCCAGCAGCGTAGCGGGACAAGCCTACGAGCAGTACTTC. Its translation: CASSVAGQAYEQYF.

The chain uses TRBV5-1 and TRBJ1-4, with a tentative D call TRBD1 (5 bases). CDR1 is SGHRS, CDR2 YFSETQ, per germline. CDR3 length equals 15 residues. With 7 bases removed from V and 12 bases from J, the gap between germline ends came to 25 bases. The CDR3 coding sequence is TGCGCCAGCCGCCCAACTACGACGGGACTTGGGGAACTGTTTTTT. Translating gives CASRPTTTGLGELFF.

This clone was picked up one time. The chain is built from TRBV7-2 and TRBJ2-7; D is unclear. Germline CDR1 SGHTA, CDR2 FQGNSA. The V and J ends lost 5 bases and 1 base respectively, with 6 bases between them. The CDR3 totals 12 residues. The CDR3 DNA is TGTGCCAGCAGCATCCTTTCCTACGAGCAGTACTTC. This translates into CASSILSYEQYF.

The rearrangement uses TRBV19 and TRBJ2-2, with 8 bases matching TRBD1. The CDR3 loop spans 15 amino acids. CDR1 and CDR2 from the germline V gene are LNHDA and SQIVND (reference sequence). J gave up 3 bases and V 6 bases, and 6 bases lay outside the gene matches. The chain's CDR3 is CASRSGTGDTGELFF. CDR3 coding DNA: TGTGCCAGTAGGTCGGGGACAGGTGACACCGGGGAGCTGTTTTTT.

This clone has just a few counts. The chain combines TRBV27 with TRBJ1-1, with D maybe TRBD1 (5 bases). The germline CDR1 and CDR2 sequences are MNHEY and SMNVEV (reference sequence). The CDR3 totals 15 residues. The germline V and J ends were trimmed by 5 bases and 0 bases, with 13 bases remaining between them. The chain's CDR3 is CASSPFAGVNTEAFF. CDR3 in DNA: TGTGCCAGCAGTCCCTTCGCGGGGGTGAACACTGAAGCTTTCTTT.

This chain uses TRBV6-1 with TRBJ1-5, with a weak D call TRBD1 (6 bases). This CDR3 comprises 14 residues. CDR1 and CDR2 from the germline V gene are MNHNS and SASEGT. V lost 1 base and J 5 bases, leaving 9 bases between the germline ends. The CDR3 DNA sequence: TGTGCCAGCAGTGAAGAACAGGGATATCAGCCCCAGCATTTT. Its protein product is CASSEEQGYQPQHF.

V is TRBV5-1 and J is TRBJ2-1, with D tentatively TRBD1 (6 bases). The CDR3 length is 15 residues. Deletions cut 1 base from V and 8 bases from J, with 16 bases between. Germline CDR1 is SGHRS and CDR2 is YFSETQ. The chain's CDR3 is CASSLSQGLYDEQFF. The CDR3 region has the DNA TGCGCCAGCAGCTTGTCGCAGGGGCTCTATGATGAGCAGTTCTTC.

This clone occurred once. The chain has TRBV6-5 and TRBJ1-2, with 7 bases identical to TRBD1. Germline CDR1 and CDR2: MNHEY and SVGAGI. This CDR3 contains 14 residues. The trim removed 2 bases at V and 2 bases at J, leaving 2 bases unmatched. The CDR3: CASSYIQGNYGYTF. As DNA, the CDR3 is TGTGCCAGCAGTTACATACAGGGGAACTATGGCTACACCTTC.

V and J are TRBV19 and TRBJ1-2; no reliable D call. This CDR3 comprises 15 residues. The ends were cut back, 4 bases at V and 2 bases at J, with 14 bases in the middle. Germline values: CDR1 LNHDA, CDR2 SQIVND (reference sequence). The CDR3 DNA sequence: TGTGCCAGTAGTAAAATCGATGGGGTAAACTATGGCTACACCTTC. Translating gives CASSKIDGVNYGYTF.

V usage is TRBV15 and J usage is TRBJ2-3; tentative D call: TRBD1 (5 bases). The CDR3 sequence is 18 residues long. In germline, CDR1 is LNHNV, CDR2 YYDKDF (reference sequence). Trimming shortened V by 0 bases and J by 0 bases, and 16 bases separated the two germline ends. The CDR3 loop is CATSREGPGSPSTDTQYF. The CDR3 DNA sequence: TGTGCCACCAGCAGAGAGGGCCCAGGGTCCCCTAGCACAGATACGCAGTATTTT.